This is a list of T cell receptor beta chains from one sample in a study of cytomegalovirus exposure and HLA in healthy donors. Libraries were prepared by immunoSEQ multiplex PCR; TCRdb keeps only in-frame clonotypes and omits some of them. The sample table sets out 200,000 to 250,000 clones. Input material: PBMCs. The receptor set was obtained from a girl aged 2 to 9 in good health and CMV-seropositive. Each CDR3 is given with its conserved first and last residue. The order of the fields is J gene, V gene, D gene, CDR3 protein, CDR3 DNA. A D gene is named only where the DNA matches it firmly.

J gene: TRBJ2-3; V gene: TRBV10-2; D gene: TRBD2; CDR3 protein: CASSGLAGGPDTQYF; CDR3 DNA: TGCGCCAGCAGTGGACTAGCGGGAGGGCCAGATACGCAGTATTTT
J gene: TRBJ1-5; V gene: TRBV10-3; D gene: TRBD1; CDR3 protein: CAISEDRQGQPQHF; CDR3 DNA: TGTGCCATCAGTGAGGACCGACAGGGGCAGCCCCAGCATTTT
J gene: TRBJ1-1; V gene: TRBV5-1; D gene: -; CDR3 protein: CASSLGGIVLPEAFF; CDR3 DNA: TGCGCCAGCAGCTTGGGCGGAATCGTCTTACCTGAAGCTTTCTTT
J gene: TRBJ2-1; V gene: TRBV13; D gene: -; CDR3 protein: CASRPSRQKYNEQFF; CDR3 DNA: TGTGCCAGCAGGCCCTCGCGACAGAAATACAATGAGCAGTTCTTC
J gene: TRBJ2-1; V gene: TRBV25-1; D gene: -; CDR3 protein: CASSGTLIHPRNEQFF; CDR3 DNA: TGTGCCAGCTCTGGGACTCTAATTCATCCGCGCAATGAGCAGTTCTTC
J gene: TRBJ2-3; V gene: TRBV5-6; D gene: TRBD2; CDR3 protein: CASSLADSIAGETDTQYF; CDR3 DNA: TGTGCCAGCAGCTTGGCCGACTCTATAGCGGGAGAAACAGATACGCAGTATTTT
J gene: TRBJ1-1; V gene: TRBV6-4; D gene: TRBD1; CDR3 protein: CASRPGDRNTEAFF; CDR3 DNA: TGTGCCAGCAGACCCGGGGACAGGAACACTGAAGCTTTCTTT
J gene: TRBJ2-3; V gene: TRBV28; D gene: -; CDR3 protein: CASSSFNLPSTDTQYF; CDR3 DNA: TGTGCCAGCAGCTCCTTTAACTTACCTAGCACAGATACGCAGTATTTT
J gene: TRBJ2-7; V gene: TRBV5-5; D gene: -; CDR3 protein: CASSLVLLASYEQYF; CDR3 DNA: TGTGCCAGCAGCTTGGTTTTGCTAGCGAGCTACGAGCAGTACTTC
J gene: TRBJ2-5; V gene: TRBV28; D gene: TRBD2; CDR3 protein: CASRLTSGLQETQYF; CDR3 DNA: TGTGCCAGCAGACTAACTAGCGGGCTACAAGAGACCCAGTACTTC
J gene: TRBJ2-1; V gene: TRBV14; D gene: TRBD2; CDR3 protein: CASSQEAGNSVEQFF; CDR3 DNA: TGTGCCAGCAGCCAAGAAGCGGGAAACTCGGTTGAGCAGTTCTTC
J gene: TRBJ1-2; V gene: TRBV19; D gene: -; CDR3 protein: CASSIAGSGYTF; CDR3 DNA: TGTGCCAGTAGTATAGCGGGGAGTGGCTACACCTTC
J gene: TRBJ1-2; V gene: TRBV27; D gene: -; CDR3 protein: CASGGFSGYTF; CDR3 DNA: TGTGCCAGCGGGGGGTTTTCGGGCTACACCTTC
J gene: TRBJ2-6; V gene: TRBV7-9; D gene: -; CDR3 protein: CASSRDVAGANVLTF; CDR3 DNA: TGTGCCAGCAGCCGTGACGTAGCCGGGGCCAACGTCCTGACTTTC
J gene: TRBJ2-5; V gene: TRBV5-1; D gene: TRBD2; CDR3 protein: CASSPGTSGRPTAQETQYF; CDR3 DNA: TGCGCCAGCAGCCCCGGGACTAGCGGGAGGCCAACAGCGCAAGAGACCCAGTACTTC
J gene: TRBJ1-5; V gene: TRBV7-9; D gene: -; CDR3 protein: CASSPTGNQPQHF; CDR3 DNA: TGTGCCAGCAGCCCCACAGGTAATCAGCCCCAGCATTTT
J gene: TRBJ2-7; V gene: TRBV27; D gene: -; CDR3 protein: CASSLVTGAYEQYF; CDR3 DNA: TGTGCCAGCAGTTTAGTTACGGGGGCCTACGAGCAGTACTTC